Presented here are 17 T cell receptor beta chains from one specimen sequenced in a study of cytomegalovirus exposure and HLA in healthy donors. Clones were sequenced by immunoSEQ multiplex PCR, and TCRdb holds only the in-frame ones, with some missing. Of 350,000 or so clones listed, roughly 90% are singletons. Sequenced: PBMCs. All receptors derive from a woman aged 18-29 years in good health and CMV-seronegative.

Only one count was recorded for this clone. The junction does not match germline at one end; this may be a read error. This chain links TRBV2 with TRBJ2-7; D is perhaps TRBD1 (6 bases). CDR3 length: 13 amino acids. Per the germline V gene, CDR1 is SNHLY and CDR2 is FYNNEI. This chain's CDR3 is CASSRPKDGGRDF. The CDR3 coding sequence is TGTGCCAGCAGCCGACCTAAGGATGGGGGCCGGGACTTC.

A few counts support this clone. The CDR3 reads CASSEEVTDTQYF. The CDR3 DNA sequence: TGCGCCAGCAGCGAGGAGGTCACAGATACGCAGTATTTT. This rearrangement joins TRBV5-1 to TRBJ2-3; a possible D gene is TRBD2 (5 bases). Between the trimmed V and J ends, which lost 4 bases and 2 bases, there was a span of 8 bases. The germline CDR1 and CDR2 sequences are SGHRS and YFSETQ. This CDR3 region has 13 residues.

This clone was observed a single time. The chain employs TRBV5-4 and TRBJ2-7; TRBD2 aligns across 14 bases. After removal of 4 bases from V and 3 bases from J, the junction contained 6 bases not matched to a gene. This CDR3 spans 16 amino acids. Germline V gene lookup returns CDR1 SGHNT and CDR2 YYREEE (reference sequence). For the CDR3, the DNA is TGTGCCAGCAGCCCCGGGACTAGCGGGAGTTACTACGAGCAGTACTTC. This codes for CASSPGTSGSYYEQYF.

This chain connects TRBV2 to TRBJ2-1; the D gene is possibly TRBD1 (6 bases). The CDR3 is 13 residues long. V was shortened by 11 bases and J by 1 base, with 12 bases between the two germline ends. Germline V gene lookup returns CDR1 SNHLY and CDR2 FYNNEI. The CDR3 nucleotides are TGTGCCCTGGCAGGGGCGTCCTACAATGAGCAGTTCTTC. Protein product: CALAGASYNEQFF.

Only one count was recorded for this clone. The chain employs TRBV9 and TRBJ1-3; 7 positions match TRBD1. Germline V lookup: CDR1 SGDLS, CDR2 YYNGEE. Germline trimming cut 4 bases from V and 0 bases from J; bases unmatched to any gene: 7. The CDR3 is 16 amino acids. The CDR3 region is CASSTATGDSGNTIYF. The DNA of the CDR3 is TGTGCCAGCAGCACAGCTACAGGGGACTCTGGAAACACCATATATTTT.

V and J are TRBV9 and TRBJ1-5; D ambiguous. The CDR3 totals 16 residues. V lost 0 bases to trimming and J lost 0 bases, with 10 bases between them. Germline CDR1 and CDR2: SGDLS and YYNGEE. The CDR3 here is CASSVGSDPSNQPQHF. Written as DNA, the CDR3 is TGTGCCAGCAGCGTAGGTAGCGACCCTAGCAATCAGCCCCAGCATTTT. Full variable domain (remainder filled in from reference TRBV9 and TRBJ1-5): DSGVTQTPKHLITATGQRVTLRCSPRSGDLSVYWYQQSLDQGLQFLIQYYNGEERAKGNILERFSAQQFPDLHSELNLSSLELGDSALYFCASSVGSDPSNQPQHFGDGTRLSIL.

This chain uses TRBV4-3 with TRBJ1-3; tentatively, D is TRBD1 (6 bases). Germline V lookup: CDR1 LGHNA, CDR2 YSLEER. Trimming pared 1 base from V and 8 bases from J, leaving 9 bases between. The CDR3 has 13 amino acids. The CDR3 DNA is TGCGCCAGCAGCCAAGCACAGGGAGACACCATATATTTT. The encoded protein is CASSQAQGDTIYF.

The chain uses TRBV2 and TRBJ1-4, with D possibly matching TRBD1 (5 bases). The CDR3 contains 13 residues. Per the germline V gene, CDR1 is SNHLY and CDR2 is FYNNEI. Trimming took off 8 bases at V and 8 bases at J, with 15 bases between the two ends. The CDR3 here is CASLPGIYEKLFF. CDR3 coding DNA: TGTGCCAGCCTCCCAGGGATTTACGAAAAACTGTTTTTT.

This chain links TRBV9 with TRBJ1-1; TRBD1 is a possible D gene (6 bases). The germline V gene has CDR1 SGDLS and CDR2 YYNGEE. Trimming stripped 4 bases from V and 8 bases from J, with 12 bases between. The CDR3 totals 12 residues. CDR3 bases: TGTGCCAGCAGCCCATACGACAGGGAAGCTTTCTTT. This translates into CASSPYDREAFF. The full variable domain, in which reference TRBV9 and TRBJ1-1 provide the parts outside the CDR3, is DSGVTQTPKHLITATGQRVTLRCSPRSGDLSVYWYQQSLDQGLQFLIQYYNGEERAKGNILERFSAQQFPDLHSELNLSSLELGDSALYFCASSPYDREAFFGQGTRLTVV.

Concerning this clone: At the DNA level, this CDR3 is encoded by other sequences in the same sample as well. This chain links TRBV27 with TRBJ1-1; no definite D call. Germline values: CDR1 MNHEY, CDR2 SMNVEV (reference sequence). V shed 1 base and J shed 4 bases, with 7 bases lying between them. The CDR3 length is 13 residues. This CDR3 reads CASSLYRGTEAFF. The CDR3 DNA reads TGTGCCAGCAGTTTATACCGGGGCACTGAAGCTTTCTTT.

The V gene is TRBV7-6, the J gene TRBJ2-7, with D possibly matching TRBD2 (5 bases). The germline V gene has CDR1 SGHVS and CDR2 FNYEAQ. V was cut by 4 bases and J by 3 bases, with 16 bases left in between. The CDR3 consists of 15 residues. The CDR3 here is CASSSFSGGLYEQYF. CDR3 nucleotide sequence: TGTGCCAGCAGCTCGTTCAGCGGAGGCCTCTACGAGCAGTACTTC.

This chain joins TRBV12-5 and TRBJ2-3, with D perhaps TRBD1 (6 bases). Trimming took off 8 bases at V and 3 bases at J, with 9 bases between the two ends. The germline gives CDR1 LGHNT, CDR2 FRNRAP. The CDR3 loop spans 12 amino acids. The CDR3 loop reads CASQGLTDTQYF. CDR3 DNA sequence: TGTGCTAGTCAGGGGTTAACAGATACGCAGTATTTT.

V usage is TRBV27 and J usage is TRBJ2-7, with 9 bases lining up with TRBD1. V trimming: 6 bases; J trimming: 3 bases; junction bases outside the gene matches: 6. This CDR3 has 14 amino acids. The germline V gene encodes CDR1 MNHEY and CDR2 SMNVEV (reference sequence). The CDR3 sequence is CASRPGTGNYEQYF. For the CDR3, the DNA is TGTGCCAGCAGACCCGGGACAGGGAACTACGAGCAGTACTTC.

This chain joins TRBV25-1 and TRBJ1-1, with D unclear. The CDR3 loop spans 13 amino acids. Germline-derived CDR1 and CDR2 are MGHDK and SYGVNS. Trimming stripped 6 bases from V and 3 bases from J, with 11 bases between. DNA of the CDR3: TGTGCCAGCAGCCCGGGGAGAGACACTGAAGCTTTCTTT. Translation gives CASSPGRDTEAFF.

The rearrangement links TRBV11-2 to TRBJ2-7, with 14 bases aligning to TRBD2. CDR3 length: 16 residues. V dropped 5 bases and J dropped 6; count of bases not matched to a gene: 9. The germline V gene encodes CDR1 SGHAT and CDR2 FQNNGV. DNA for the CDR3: TGTGCCAGCAGCCGGACTAGCGGGAGGCTCCCCTTCGAGCAGTACTTC. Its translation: CASSRTSGRLPFEQYF.

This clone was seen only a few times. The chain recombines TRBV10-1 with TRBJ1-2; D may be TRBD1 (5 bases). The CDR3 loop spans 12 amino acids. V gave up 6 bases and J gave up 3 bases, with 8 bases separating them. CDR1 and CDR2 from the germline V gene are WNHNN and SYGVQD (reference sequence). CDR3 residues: CASRIRDYGYTF. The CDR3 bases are TGCGCCAGCAGGATCAGGGACTATGGCTACACCTTC.

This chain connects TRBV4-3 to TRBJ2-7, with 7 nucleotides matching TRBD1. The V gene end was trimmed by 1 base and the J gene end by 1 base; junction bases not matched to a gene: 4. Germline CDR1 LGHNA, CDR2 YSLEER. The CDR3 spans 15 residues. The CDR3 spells CASSQGRDSSYEQYF. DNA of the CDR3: TGCGCCAGCAGCCAAGGCCGGGACAGTTCCTACGAGCAGTACTTC.